This note documents a single TCR beta chain sequence. These data originate in a study of cytomegalovirus exposure and HLA in healthy donors. The PCR contained 60 Vbeta and 13 Jbeta primers. TCRdb keeps only in-frame clones here, not all; method: immunoSEQ multiplex PCR. The table lists 130,000 or so clones, 77% of them singletons. The V gene end was trimmed by 5 bases and the J gene end by 5 bases; junction bases not matched to a gene: 10. Germline V lookup: CDR1 SGHAT, CDR2 FQNNGV. There are 15 residues in the CDR3. This clonotype was obtained from an older woman in good health and CMV-seronegative. This rearrangement joins TRBV11-2 to TRBJ2-7, with 9 bases matching TRBD1. The specimen sequenced was PBMCs. CDR3 loop: CASSTAGTGSHEQYF. CDR3 nucleotide sequence: TGTGCCAGCAGCACAGCCGGGACAGGGTCCCACGAGCAGTACTTC. Variable domain in full (rest from reference TRBV11-2 and TRBJ2-7): EAGVAQSPRYKIIEKRQSVAFWCNPISGHATLYWYQQILGQGPKLLIQFQNNGVVDDSQLPKDRFSAERLKGVDSTLKIQPAKLEDSAVYLCASSTAGTGSHEQYFGPGTRLTVT.